Detailed here is one T cell receptor beta chain. Antigen unknown. The data were produced by immunoSEQ multiplex PCR, yet TCRdb's version contains in-frame clones alone and is incomplete. The table has over a million clones, about four fifths seen once. From CD4+ cells came CD45RA+ naive and CD45RA-negative memory subsets. These data come from a study of shared clonotypes between healthy human individuals. General study points: Some naive CD4 clonotypes, around 4.9%, turned up in common across four donors.

This CDR3 region has 12 residues. Germline V lookup: CDR1 MDHEN, CDR2 SYDVKM. The clonotype was recovered from a man aged 18 to 30 in good health. Some clones in this sample may be carry-over from other donors' samples. The chain recombines TRBV28 with TRBJ1-1; D remains unclear. The source material was memory CD4+ T cells from PBMCs. The subset denotes: CD45RA-negative fraction. The DNA for the CDR3 is TGTGTCAGTGGGCGATTGAACACTGAAGCTTTCTTT. Translation gives CVSGRLNTEAFF.